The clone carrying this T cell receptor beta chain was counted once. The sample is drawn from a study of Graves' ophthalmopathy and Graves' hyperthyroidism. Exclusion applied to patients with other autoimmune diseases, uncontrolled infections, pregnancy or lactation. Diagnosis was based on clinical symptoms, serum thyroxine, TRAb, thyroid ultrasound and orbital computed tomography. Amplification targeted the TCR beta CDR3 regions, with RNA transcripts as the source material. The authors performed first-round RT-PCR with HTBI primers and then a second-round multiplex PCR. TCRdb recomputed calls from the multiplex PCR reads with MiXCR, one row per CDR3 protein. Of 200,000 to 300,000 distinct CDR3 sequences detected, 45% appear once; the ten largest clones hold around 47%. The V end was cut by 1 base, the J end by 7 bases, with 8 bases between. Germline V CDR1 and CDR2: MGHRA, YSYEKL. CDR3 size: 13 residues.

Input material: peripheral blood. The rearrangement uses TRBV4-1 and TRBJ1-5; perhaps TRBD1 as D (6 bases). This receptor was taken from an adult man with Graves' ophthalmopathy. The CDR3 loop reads CASSQARGQPQHF. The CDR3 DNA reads TGCGCCAGCAGCCAAGCTAGGGGGCAGCCCCAGCATTTT.